This T cell receptor (beta chain) was recorded in a study of blood T cell repertoires in COVID-19. Study background: Some COVID-19 samples were acute and others convalescent; all came from the United States, Italy and Spain. PBMCs, B-cell-depleted T cells, or T cells were the source of the cDNA or gDNA that made up the material.

The authors' processing: Counts of nucleated cells, estimated from reference gene primer amplification, were obtained. Using immunoSEQ multiplex PCR, the repertoire was profiled, and TCRdb retains in-frame clones only, with some absent. V and J calls and clone size are as listed in that table; D and trimming were resolved from the DNA. There are hundreds of thousands of clones in the sample; 86% occur only once, and more than 1.4% lies in the top ten. With 6 bases removed from V and 8 bases from J, the gap between germline ends came to 19 bases. CDR1 is MNHNY and CDR2 is SVGAGI in the germline V gene (reference sequence). The CDR3 extends over 14 amino acids.

The rearrangement links TRBV6-6 to TRBJ1-2; D gene unclear. The sequence came from a woman aged 25 to 39 with active or convalescent COVID-19. The sequencing input was peripheral blood. As DNA, the CDR3 is TGTGCCAGCAGATCCGACCGAGGCCTTTGGGGCTACACCTTC. Protein product: CASRSDRGLWGYTF.